This is a list of T cell receptor beta chains from one sample in a study of T cells in localized non-small cell lung cancer. Produced via immunoSEQ multiplex PCR; TCRdb's table is partial and in-frame only. Of over 25,000 clones in the sample, about 90% are singletons; the top ten hold approximately 5%. Sequenced material: PBMCs, taken before any cancer treatment. The receptor source for this set is a man aged 40-75 years with stage II lung adenocarcinoma. The CDR3 runs from the conserved cysteine through the conserved F or W. Each record gives: D gene, V gene, clone size, J gene, CDR3 protein, CDR3 DNA. D genes are given only for firm matches. A clone size is listed for some rows: how often the clone was seen (once, few, many), or a class if it is expanded.

TRBD2	TRBV27	NA	TRBJ2-2	CASSTSEGAGSRYGELFF	TGTGCCAGCAGTACCTCCGAGGGAGCGGGATCCCGATACGGGGAGCTGTTTTTT
NA	TRBV28	NA	TRBJ1-6	CASRPWDTPADNSPLHF	TGTGCCAGCAGGCCTTGGGACACACCCGCGGATAATTCACCCCTCCACTTT
TRBD1	TRBV27	NA	TRBJ2-7	CASSVYRGSYEQYF	TGTGCCAGCAGTGTTTACAGGGGTTCCTACGAGCAGTACTTC
NA	TRBV18	NA	TRBJ2-5	CASSATGEVETQYF	TGTGCCAGCTCGGCTACCGGGGAGGTCGAGACCCAGTACTTC
TRBD1	TRBV29-1	NA	TRBJ1-5	CSVATGEGNQPQHF	TGCAGCGTGGCAACAGGGGAGGGCAATCAGCCCCAGCATTTT
TRBD1	TRBV10-3	NA	TRBJ2-7	CAISEPSPGQGSSSYEQYF	TGTGCCATCAGTGAGCCAAGCCCCGGACAGGGGTCTAGCTCCTACGAGCAGTACTTC
NA	TRBV29-1	NA	TRBJ2-1	CSVESPERGVNEQFF	TGCAGCGTTGAATCTCCGGAGAGAGGGGTTAATGAGCAGTTCTTC
NA	TRBV28	NA	TRBJ1-5	CASISGGEGRSQPQHF	TGTGCCAGCATAAGCGGGGGGGAGGGCAGAAGTCAGCCCCAGCATTTT
NA	TRBV2	NA	TRBJ1-3	CAGSDHGNTIYF	TGTGCCGGATCGGACCATGGAAACACCATATATTTT
NA	TRBV25-1	NA	TRBJ2-1	CASLGEARNEQFF	TGTGCCAGCTTGGGGGAGGCTAGGAATGAGCAGTTCTTC
TRBD2	TRBV4-3	NA	TRBJ2-1	CASSQESLAGDGEQFF	TGCGCCAGCAGCCAAGAAAGCCTAGCGGGAGACGGTGAGCAGTTCTTC
TRBD1	TRBV6-5	NA	TRBJ1-2	CASSSRGTAGGYTF	TGTGCCAGCAGTTCCAGGGGGACAGCGGGAGGCTACACCTTC
NA	TRBV27	NA	TRBJ2-3	CASSSRLGESTDTQYF	TGTGCCAGCAGTTCCCGACTCGGGGAGAGCACAGATACGCAGTATTTT
NA	TRBV19	NA	TRBJ2-1	CASSFPSRVGNNEQFF	TGTGCCAGTAGTTTTCCCTCGCGGGTGGGGAACAATGAGCAGTTCTTC
NA	TRBV18	few	TRBJ1-2	CASSPGTGRANYGYTF	TGTGCCAGCTCACCCGGTACAGGGCGAGCTAACTATGGCTACACCTTC
TRBD1	TRBV5-4	NA	TRBJ2-7	CAISDRGDEQYF	TGTGCCATCAGTGACAGGGGGGACGAGCAGTACTTC